These 22 T cell receptor beta chains came from one sample sequenced in a study of cytomegalovirus exposure and HLA in healthy donors (dated by TCRdb to between 2016 and 2019). Receptor libraries were prepared by the immunoSEQ multiplex PCR assay. The multiplex PCR relied on a mix of 60 forward primers for TCR Vbeta segments and 13 reverse primers for TCR Jbeta segments. Not all clones reach the TCRdb copy of this immuneACCESS table, which keeps in-frame sequences only. Checked studies attribute under half of the gap to unresolved V genes and leave the rest unexplained. Within this sample are fewer than 200,000 clones, with 65% to 85% of them counted one time only. The ten largest clonotypes hold about 0.77% of the sample. Sequenced sample: PBMCs. These receptors were collected from a woman aged 18-29 years in good health and CMV-seronegative.

The chain links TRBV9 to TRBJ2-1, with 16 nucleotides matching TRBD2. Germline values: CDR1 SGDLS, CDR2 YYNGEE. There are 17 residues in the CDR3. Unmatched junction bases numbered 4, after V lost 0 bases and J lost 7 bases. The CDR3 DNA is TGTGCCAGCAGCGTAGTGGGGGGACTAGCGGGAGGGAATGAGCAGTTCTTC. Translated: CASSVVGGLAGGNEQFF.

V is TRBV19 and J is TRBJ1-3, with D perhaps matching TRBD1 (5 bases). V lost 2 bases and J 0 bases, leaving 20 bases between the germline ends. This CDR3 has 19 amino acids. Germline V gene sequence: CDR1 LNHDA, CDR2 SQIVND (reference sequence). The CDR3 DNA follows: TGTGCCAGTAGTATAATCCTCCCTGGGGCAGCCTTCTCTGGAAACACCATATATTTT. Protein sequence: CASSIILPGAAFSGNTIYF.

The gene calls are TRBV14 and TRBJ2-2; TRBD1 aligns across 12 bases. In germline, CDR1 is SGHDN, CDR2 FVKESK. V trimming: 8 bases; J trimming: 5 bases; junction bases outside the gene matches: 9. The CDR3 is made up of 16 amino acids. Here the CDR3 DNA reads TGTGCCAGCCGAAAAGCGGGACAGGGGGCGACCGGGGAGCTGTTTTTT. It yields the protein CASRKAGQGATGELFF.

In its sample, this clone was seen once. The chain carries TRBV14 and TRBJ2-7; a possible D gene is TRBD1 (6 bases). The CDR3 loop spans 15 amino acids. Germline assignment: CDR1 SGHDN and CDR2 FVKESK. V lost 3 bases and J 2 bases, leaving 14 bases between the germline ends. The CDR3 nucleotides are TGTGCCAGCAGCCATTTTGTCGGGACAACCTACGAGCAGTACTTC. This encodes CASSHFVGTTYEQYF.

V usage is TRBV29-1 and J usage is TRBJ1-1, with D unresolved. V gave up 4 bases and J gave up 0 bases, with 18 bases separating them. Germline V gene data show CDR1 as SQVTM and CDR2 as ANQGSEA. There are 16 residues in the CDR3. The CDR3 loop reads CSVGIFRSTVNTEAFF. CDR3 nucleotides: TGCAGCGTTGGAATATTTCGAAGTACAGTGAACACTGAAGCTTTCTTT.

This chain joins TRBV5-1 and TRBJ2-2; 8 nucleotides line up with TRBD1. Per the germline V gene, CDR1 is SGHRS and CDR2 is YFSETQ. J gave up 5 bases and V 4 bases, and 10 bases lay outside the gene matches. CDR3 size: 16 residues. The CDR3 DNA reads as TGCGCCAGCAGCGTCCAGGGGGCGAGGGGAACCGGGGAGCTGTTTTTT. Translating gives CASSVQGARGTGELFF.

The chain uses TRBV29-1 and TRBJ1-1, with D possibly matching TRBD1 (6 bases). The V gene lost 6 bases and the J gene lost 4 bases, with 18 bases spanning the gap. CDR3 length equals 14 residues. CDR1 is SQVTM, CDR2 ANQGSEA, per germline. The CDR3 nucleotides are TGCAGCGTCCTGGGGCAGGGGCTAGCCACTGAAGCTTTCTTT. Protein product: CSVLGQGLATEAFF.

The V and J genes are TRBV4-1 and TRBJ2-5; 14 bases map to TRBD2. The CDR3 extends over 19 amino acids. V shed 0 bases and J 5 bases; nucleotides not matched to a gene: 11. Germline-derived CDR1 and CDR2 are MGHRA and YSYEKL. The DNA of the CDR3 is TGCGCCAGCAGCCAAGATACCGGGACTAGCGGGAGCTTTTTGGAGACCCAGTACTTC. This gives the protein CASSQDTGTSGSFLETQYF.

This clone was counted only a few times. The DNA for the CDR3 is TGTGCCAGCAGCCAGGGGAGGACAGGGGCAGCGGAGACCCAGTACTTC. Amino acid sequence: CASSQGRTGAAETQYF. The V gene is TRBV6-6, the J gene TRBJ2-5; 9 bases are a match to TRBD1. After removal of 6 bases from V and 5 bases from J, the junction contained 13 bases not matched to a gene. Germline CDR1 reads MNHNY; CDR2 reads SVGAGI (reference sequence). This CDR3 region has 16 residues.

Of note for this clone: Its ends do not fully match the called genes, so a read error is possible. This rearrangement joins TRBV7-9 to TRBJ2-7; D not resolved. The germline V gene has CDR1 SEHNR and CDR2 FQNEAQ (reference sequence). The CDR3 consists of 12 residues. CDR3 protein: CSSSLTSDEQYF. In nucleotides, the CDR3 is TGTTCCAGCAGCTTAACGAGCGACGAGCAGTACTTC. The full variable domain, rest sourced from reference TRBV7-9 and TRBJ2-7, is DTGVSQNPRHKITKRGQNVTFRCDPISEHNRLYWYRQTLGQGPEFLTYFQNEAQLEKSRLLSDRFSAERPKGSFSTLEIQRTEQGDSAMYLCSSSLTSDEQYFGPGTRLTVT.

This clone was picked up a small number of times. V and J are TRBV27 and TRBJ2-3; 7 bases are shared with TRBD2. With V trimmed by 0 bases and J by 1 base, 10 bases remained unmatched. The CDR3 consists of 18 residues. Germline CDR1 is MNHEY and CDR2 is SMNVEV (reference sequence). Here the CDR3 DNA reads TGTGCCAGCAGTTTATCCGCCTTGACTAGCCGCGGCACAGATACGCAGTATTTT. Translated: CASSLSALTSRGTDTQYF.

J is TRBJ1-6 and V is TRBV28; possibly TRBD1 for D (5 bases). Germline V gene sequence: CDR1 MDHEN, CDR2 SYDVKM. V was pared by 6 bases and J by 8 bases, with 5 bases between. The length of the CDR3 is 11 residues. The CDR3 region is CASRGDSPLHF. The CDR3 DNA is TGTGCCAGCAGAGGGGATTCACCCCTCCACTTT.

The genes are TRBV2 and TRBJ2-7, with unresolved D. Germline CDR1 and CDR2: SNHLY and FYNNEI. The CDR3 runs to 11 residues. The V end was cut by 3 bases, the J end by 2 bases, with 2 bases between. The CDR3 nucleotides read TGTGCCAGCAGTGACACCTACGAGCAGTACTTC. The encoded protein is CASSDTYEQYF.

This chain connects TRBV11-2 to TRBJ2-7, with 7 bases matching TRBD1. This CDR3 spans 13 amino acids. J was trimmed by 3 bases and V by 3 bases; bases with no gene match: 2. The V gene's germline CDR1 is SGHAT and CDR2 FQNNGV. DNA for the CDR3: TGTGCCAGCAGCTTGGGACAGCACTACGAGCAGTACTTC. Translation gives CASSLGQHYEQYF.

This rearrangement joins TRBV4-3 to TRBJ1-2; 9 nucleotides line up with TRBD1. CDR3 length equals 15 residues. Germline V CDR1 and CDR2: LGHNA, YSLEER. V gave up 0 bases and J gave up 4 bases; unmatched junction bases: 3. CDR3 nucleotides: TGCGCCAGCAGCCAAGAAACAGGGGGCGGCTATGGCTACACCTTC. Its translation is CASSQETGGGYGYTF.

The gene calls are TRBV6-5 and TRBJ1-1; the D is unclear. Germline V lookup: CDR1 MNHEY, CDR2 SVGAGI. CDR3 length: 16 amino acids. Trimming shortened V by 4 bases and J by 3 bases, and 18 bases separated the two germline ends. The CDR3 reads CASSFIKTATHTEAFF. DNA for the CDR3: TGTGCCAGCAGTTTTATCAAAACAGCTACCCACACTGAAGCTTTCTTT.

J is TRBJ2-3 and V is TRBV13; a possible D gene is TRBD2 (6 bases). The germline CDR1 and CDR2 sequences are PRHDT and FYEKMQ (reference sequence). The germline V and J ends were trimmed by 5 bases and 0 bases, with 12 bases remaining between them. The CDR3 consists of 15 residues. CDR3 bases: TGTGCCAGCAGCCCGGGGGACCGGAGCACAGATACGCAGTATTTT. It is translated as CASSPGDRSTDTQYF.

The chain carries TRBV28 and TRBJ1-1; no clear D. This CDR3 spans 14 amino acids. Looked up from germline, CDR1 is MDHEN and CDR2 is SYDVKM. V lost 2 bases and J 1 base, leaving 8 bases between the germline ends. CDR3 sequence: CASSLPGKNTEAFF. The CDR3 nucleotides are TGTGCCAGCAGTTTACCTGGCAAGAACACTGAAGCTTTCTTT. The complete variable domain, with remaining parts taken from reference TRBV28 and TRBJ1-1, reads DVKVTQSSRYLVKRTGEKVFLECVQDMDHENMFWYRQDPGLGLRLIYFSYDVKMKEKGDIPEGYSVSREKKERFSLILESASTNQTSMYLCASSLPGKNTEAFFGQGTRLTVV.

The chain carries TRBV4-2 and TRBJ1-1; TRBD1 matches 10 bases. This CDR3 spans 15 amino acids. Germline loops: CDR1 LGHNA, CDR2 YNFKEQ. V gave up 4 bases and J gave up 0 bases; unmatched junction bases: 2. CDR3 protein: CASSRTGGMNTEAFF. The CDR3 coding sequence is TGTGCCAGCAGCCGGACAGGGGGGATGAACACTGAAGCTTTCTTT.

The chain carries TRBV25-1 and TRBJ2-7; maybe TRBD2 (6 bases). The germline V and J ends were trimmed by 6 bases and 0 bases, with 15 bases remaining between them. There are 15 residues in the CDR3. Germline loops: CDR1 MGHDK, CDR2 SYGVNS. The CDR3 loop reads CASRGGTFGSYEQYF. The CDR3 coding sequence is TGTGCCAGCAGGGGCGGGACCTTCGGCTCCTACGAGCAGTACTTC.

The chain joins TRBV19 to TRBJ2-7; D may be TRBD2 (5 bases). The CDR3 runs to 13 residues. V was shortened by 6 bases and J by 0 bases, with 9 bases between the two germline ends. Germline CDR1 reads LNHDA; CDR2 reads SQIVND (reference sequence). CDR3 protein: CASSAGHSYEQYF. In DNA, the CDR3 is TGTGCCAGTAGCGCGGGTCACTCCTACGAGCAGTACTTC.

The V call is TRBV18, the J call TRBJ1-1; tentative D call: TRBD1 (6 bases). V lost 4 bases and J 3 bases, leaving 9 bases between the germline ends. Per germline, CDR1 KGHSH and CDR2 LQKENI. CDR3 length: 13 residues. This chain's CDR3 is CASSLKGDTEAFF. DNA for the CDR3: TGTGCCAGCTCACTAAAGGGGGACACTGAAGCTTTCTTT.